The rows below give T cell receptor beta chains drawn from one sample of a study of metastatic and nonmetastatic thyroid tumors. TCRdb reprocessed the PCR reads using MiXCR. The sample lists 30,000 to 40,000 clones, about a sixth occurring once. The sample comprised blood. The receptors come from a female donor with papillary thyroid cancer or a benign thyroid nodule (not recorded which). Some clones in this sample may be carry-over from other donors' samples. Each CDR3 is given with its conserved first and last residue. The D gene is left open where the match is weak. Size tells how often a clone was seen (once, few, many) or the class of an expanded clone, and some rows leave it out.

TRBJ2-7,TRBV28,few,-,CASSPFYRDYEQYF,TGTGCCAGCAGTCCATTCTACAGGGACTACGAGCAGTACTTC
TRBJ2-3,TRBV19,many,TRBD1,CASSPTQGSTSTDTQYF,TGTGCCAGTAGTCCAACACAGGGGTCTACTAGCACAGATACGCAGTATTTT
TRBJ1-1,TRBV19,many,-,CASYARSAGGTEAFF,TGTGCCAGTTACGCCCGATCAGCCGGGGGAACTGAAGCTTTCTTT
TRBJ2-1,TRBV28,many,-,CASSTAFSNTMKVQFF,TGTGCCAGCAGCACAGCATTTTCAAATACAATGAAGGTGCAGTTCTTC
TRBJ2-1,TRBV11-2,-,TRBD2,CASSLGLAGLHNELFF,TGTGCCAGCAGCTTAGGATTAGCGGGCCTCCACAATGAGCTGTTCTTC
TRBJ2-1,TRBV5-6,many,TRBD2,CASSFGGSNEQFF,TGTGCCAGCAGCTTTGGCGGGAGTAATGAGCAGTTCTTC
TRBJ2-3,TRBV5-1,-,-,CASSEQGDTQYF,TGCGCCAGCAGTGAGCAGGGAGATACGCAGTATTTT
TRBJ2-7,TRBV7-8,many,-,CASSLGGRRFNEQYF,TGTGCCAGCAGCTTAGGGGGTAGGAGGTTCAACGAGCAGTACTTC
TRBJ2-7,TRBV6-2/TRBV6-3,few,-,CASSYQVSYEQYF,TGTGCCAGCAGTTACCAGGTTTCCTACGAGCAGTACTTC
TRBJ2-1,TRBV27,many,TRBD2,CASAPRGRVGEQFF,TGTGCCAGCGCCCCCCGCGGGAGGGTTGGTGAGCAGTTCTTC
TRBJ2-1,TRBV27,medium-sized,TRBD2,CASRDPSGASYNEQFF,TGTGCCAGCAGGGACCCTAGCGGGGCCTCCTACAATGAGCAGTTCTTC
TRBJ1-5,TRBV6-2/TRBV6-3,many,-,CASSYYGREQPQHF,TGTGCCAGCAGTTACTATGGCAGGGAGCAGCCCCAGCATTTT
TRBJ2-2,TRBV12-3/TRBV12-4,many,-,CASSLSRQTLNTGELFF,TGTGCCAGCAGTTTAAGTAGACAGACCCTAAACACCGGGGAGCTGTTTTTT
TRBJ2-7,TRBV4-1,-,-,CASIHGDTYEQYF,TGCGCCAGCATCCACGGCGACACCTACGAGCAGTACTTC
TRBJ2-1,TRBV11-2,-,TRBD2,CASSSSRSGRGDNEQFF,TGTGCCAGCAGCTCCTCCAGAAGCGGGAGGGGGGACAATGAGCAGTTCTTC
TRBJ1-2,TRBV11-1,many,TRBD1,CASIASETGLYRYGYTF,TGTGCCAGCATTGCTTCTGAGACAGGGCTTTATCGGTATGGCTACACCTTC
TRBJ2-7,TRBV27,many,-,CASSLQGISYEQYF,TGTGCCAGCAGTCTTCAGGGGATCTCCTACGAGCAGTACTTC
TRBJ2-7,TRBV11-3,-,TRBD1,CASSLGQGDEQYF,TGTGCCAGCAGCTTAGGACAGGGCGACGAGCAGTACTTC
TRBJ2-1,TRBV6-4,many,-,CASSDSQSSYNEQFF,TGTGCCAGCAGTGATAGCCAGAGCTCCTACAATGAGCAGTTCTTC
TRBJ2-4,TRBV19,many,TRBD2,CASTREGGRIQYF,TGTGCCAGTACCCGGGAGGGCGGGCGCATTCAGTACTTC
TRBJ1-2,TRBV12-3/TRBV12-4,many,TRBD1,CASSSRPGQSYTF,TGTGCCAGCAGTTCACGTCCGGGACAGAGCTACACCTTC
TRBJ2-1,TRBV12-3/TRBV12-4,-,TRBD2,CASIQLGGGVQNEQFF,TGTGCCAGCATCCAGCTCGGGGGGGGAGTCCAAAATGAGCAGTTCTTC
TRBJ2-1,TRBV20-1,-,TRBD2,CSAETSWNMGEQFF,TGCAGTGCTGAGACTAGCTGGAACATGGGTGAGCAGTTCTTC
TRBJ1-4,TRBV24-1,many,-,CATSDGSATNEKLFF,TGTGCCACCAGTGATGGGTCTGCAACTAATGAAAAACTGTTTTTT
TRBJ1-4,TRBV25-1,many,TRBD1,CASSEWGGQLEKLFF,TGTGCCAGCAGTGAATGGGGGGGACAGCTAGAAAAACTGTTTTTT
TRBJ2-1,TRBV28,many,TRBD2,CASRLKAGGPGKQFF,TGTGCCAGCAGGCTGAAAGCGGGAGGGCCTGGAAAGCAGTTCTTC
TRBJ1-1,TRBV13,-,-,CASSPPGGWLNTEAFF,TGTGCCAGCAGTCCTCCCGGGGGGTGGTTGAACACTGAAGCTTTCTTT
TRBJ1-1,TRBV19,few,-,CTSSIGQNTEAFF,TGTACCAGTAGTATAGGCCAGAACACTGAAGCTTTCTTT
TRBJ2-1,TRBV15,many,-,CATSNYGAFNEQFF,TGTGCCACCAGCAATTATGGGGCGTTCAATGAGCAGTTCTTC
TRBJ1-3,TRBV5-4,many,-,CASSLEPGRDGNTIYF,TGTGCCAGCAGCTTGGAGCCGGGGAGGGATGGAAACACCATATATTTT
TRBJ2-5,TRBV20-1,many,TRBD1,CSALRDSRETQYF,TGCAGTGCTCTCCGGGACAGCAGAGAGACCCAGTACTTC
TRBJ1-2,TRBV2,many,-,CASSEGIGNYGYTF,TGTGCCAGCAGTGAAGGGATAGGGAACTATGGCTACACCTTC
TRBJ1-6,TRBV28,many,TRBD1,CASSSQGTYSPLHF,TGTGCCAGCAGTTCACAGGGGACCTATTCACCCCTCCACTTT
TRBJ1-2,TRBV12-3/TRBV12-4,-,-,CASSPIQARSIYGYTF,TGTGCCAGCAGTCCAATACAGGCCCGTAGTATCTATGGCTACACCTTC
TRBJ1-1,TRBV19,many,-,CASSTPGGVAVSTEALF,TGTGCCAGTAGTACTCCCGGGGGTGTCGCAGTTAGCACTGAAGCTCTCTTT
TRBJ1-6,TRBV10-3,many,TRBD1,CAISSGGGPNSPLHF,TGTGCCATCAGTTCAGGGGGGGGTCCTAATTCACCCCTCCACTTT
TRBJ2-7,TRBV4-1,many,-,CASSQVPDGPYEQYF,TGCGCCAGCAGCCAAGTACCGGACGGACCCTACGAGCAGTACTTC
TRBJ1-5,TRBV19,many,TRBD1,CASSIGGTASYSNQPQHF,TGTGCCAGTAGTATCGGGGGGACAGCATCTTATAGCAATCAGCCCCAGCATTTT
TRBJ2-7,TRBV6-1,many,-,CASSPNERDEQYF,TGTGCCAGCAGCCCCAACGAGAGGGACGAGCAGTACTTC
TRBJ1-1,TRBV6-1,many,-,CASSPPGAGNTEAFF,TGTGCCAGCAGTCCTCCAGGGGCCGGGAACACTGAAGCTTTCTTT
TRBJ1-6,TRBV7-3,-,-,CASSLFSRSEGSPLHF,TGTGCCAGCAGCTTATTTTCCCGGTCCGAGGGTTCACCCCTCCACTTT
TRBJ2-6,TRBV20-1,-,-,CSARDLAGANVLTF,TGCAGTGCCCGGGACTTGGCTGGGGCCAACGTCCTGACTTTC
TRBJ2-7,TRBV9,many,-,CASSVVLIGGGEQYF,TGTGCCAGCAGCGTAGTTCTCATTGGGGGCGGCGAGCAGTACTTC